This T cell receptor (beta chain) comes out of a study of OX40 agonist ivuxolimab in advanced cancers. Overall study: Ivuxolimab, an agonistic anti-OX40 (CD134) antibody, was given to patients.

Sequencing was performed with immunoSEQ multiplex PCR; in TCRdb, only in-frame clones are kept and a portion is missing. The sample yields roughly 29,000 clones, approximately 91% seen once. The germline CDR1 and CDR2 sequences are MNHEY and SMNVEV (reference sequence). With 3 bases removed from V and 7 bases from J, the gap between germline ends came to 13 bases. The CDR3 spans 13 residues. The chain joins TRBV27 to TRBJ2-7, with D unclear. The sequenced sample was CD4+ or CD8+ T cells sorted from blood, obtained in a trial of the OX40 agonist ivuxolimab. This TCR was recovered from an adult with an advanced solid tumor such as melanoma, head and neck, liver or kidney cancer. The chain's CDR3 is CASSFYSGREQYF. The CDR3 nucleotides are TGTGCCAGCAGTTTCTATTCGGGTCGTGAGCAGTACTTC.